A selection of T cell receptor beta chains follows, all from one sample in a study of cytomegalovirus exposure and HLA in healthy donors. Profiling relied on immunoSEQ multiplex PCR, and the TCRdb table lists in-frame clones only, not all of them. The sample contains 150,000 or so clones, about 64% of which appear only once. The sample consisted of PBMCs. The receptors come from a woman aged 25 to 39 in good health and CMV-seropositive. The CDR3 runs from the conserved cysteine through the conserved F or W. The D gene is left open where the match is weak. Some rows have no size entry. The others give once, few or many, or a class for an expanded clone.

v_gene,d_gene,j_gene,abundance,CDR3nt,CDR3aa
TRBV2,-,TRBJ2-4,-,TGTGCCAGCATCCTAACTGGGGGGGGCGACATTCAGTACTTC,CASILTGGGDIQYF
TRBV5-1,TRBD2,TRBJ2-5,-,TGCGCCAGCAGCTTGGGACTAGCGGGAATTGAGACCCAGTACTTC,CASSLGLAGIETQYF
TRBV5-6,-,TRBJ1-4,-,TGTGCCAGCAGCTCCAGCGGGGGGCTGGATGAAAAACTGTTTTTT,CASSSSGGLDEKLFF
TRBV6-1,-,TRBJ2-7,-,TGTGCCAGCAGTTTGGGGGACACCTACGAGCAGTACTTC,CASSLGDTYEQYF
TRBV7-9,TRBD1,TRBJ2-2,few,TGTGCCAGCAGCCCCAGGGGGCGATCCGTCGCCGGGGAGCTGTTTTTT,CASSPRGRSVAGELFF
TRBV27,-,TRBJ1-1,-,TGTGCCAGCAGTTTCTTCAGACACGCCGAAGCTTTCTTT,CASSFFRHAEAFF
TRBV7-9,-,TRBJ2-1,-,TGTGCCAGCAGCCTACCCTTGCTCACAGTAGTCTCCTACAATGAGCAGTTCTTC,CASSLPLLTVVSYNEQFF
TRBV30,TRBD1,TRBJ2-5,once,TGTGCCTGGAGTGCTCTGGACAGGGAGGTCCAGTACTTC,CAWSALDREVQYF
TRBV28,TRBD1,TRBJ1-5,-,TGTGCCAGCAGTTCCGAGCAGGGGGCGAGCAATCAGCCCCAGCATTTT,CASSSEQGASNQPQHF
TRBV7-9,-,TRBJ1-6,-,TGTGCCAGCAGCTTAGTAGCCAATTCACCCCTCCACTTT,CASSLVANSPLHF
TRBV13,TRBD1,TRBJ1-1,-,TGTGCCAGCAGCTTAGGCACAGGGGACACTGAAGCTTTCTTT,CASSLGTGDTEAFF
TRBV7-8,TRBD1,TRBJ1-4,-,TGTGCCAGCAGCGCCGGGACAGGCATTAATGAAAAACTGTTTTTT,CASSAGTGINEKLFF
TRBV19,TRBD1,TRBJ1-6,few,TGTGCCAGTAGTATCGAAGGGGACAGTAATTCACCCCTCCACTTT,CASSIEGDSNSPLHF
TRBV7-9,-,TRBJ2-7,-,TGTGCCAGCAGCTTCAACACCTACGAGCAGTACTTC,CASSFNTYEQYF
TRBV10-3,TRBD1,TRBJ2-7,-,TGTGCCATCAGTGAGTCGATGGGACAGTCCTACGAGCAGTACTTC,CAISESMGQSYEQYF
TRBV2,-,TRBJ2-2,-,TGTGCCAGCAGTCAGGAGGGTATCCCGAACACCGGGGAGCTGTTTTTT,CASSQEGIPNTGELFF
TRBV20-1,-,TRBJ1-1,-,TGCAGTGCTAGGGAGGCAGGTGGAGCTTTCTTT,CSAREAGGAFF
TRBV7-9,TRBD2,TRBJ2-7,-,TGTGCCAGCAGCTCAGGGAGCGGGAGCTTCTTCGAGCAGTACTTC,CASSSGSGSFFEQYF
TRBV4-1,TRBD2,TRBJ2-1,-,TGCGCCAGCAGCCAATATGAGACTAGCGGGAGGGCGGATGAGCAGTTCTTC,CASSQYETSGRADEQFF
TRBV6-5,TRBD1,TRBJ2-7,-,TGTGCCAGCAGCCCCGGGACAGACTTATCTTACGAGCAGTACTTC,CASSPGTDLSYEQYF
TRBV10-2,-,TRBJ2-7,-,TGCGCCAGCCTCGAGGCGAACGAGCAGTACTTC,CASLEANEQYF
TRBV7-9,TRBD1,TRBJ2-7,few,TGTGCCAGCATCCTTCCGGGACAGGATCCCCCTCGGTACTTC,CASILPGQDPPRYF
TRBV9,-,TRBJ2-7,once,TGTGCCAGCAGCGTAGATGGAGGGTACGAGCAGTACTTC,CASSVDGGYEQYF
TRBV27,-,TRBJ1-1,-,TGTGCCAGCAGTTTCGACAGGACCTCGAACACTGAAGCTTTCTTT,CASSFDRTSNTEAFF
TRBV29-1,-,TRBJ2-5,-,TGCAGCGCCCTTAGTCGGGAGACCCAGTACTTC,CSALSRETQYF
TRBV7-9,-,TRBJ2-3,-,TGTGCCAGCAGCTTAAATCCGTCTAGCGTTGCAGATACGCAGTATTTT,CASSLNPSSVADTQYF
TRBV19,TRBD1,TRBJ1-4,-,TGTGCCACCAAACCGGGACAGGCGGGAGAAAAACTGTTTTTT,CATKPGQAGEKLFF
TRBV10-2,TRBD1,TRBJ1-1,-,TGCGCCAGCAGCCCCGGACAGGTGTCCACTGAAGCTTTCTTT,CASSPGQVSTEAFF
TRBV9,-,TRBJ1-5,few,TGTGCCAGCAGCGCCTCCGGACAGCCCAATCAGCCCCAGCATTTT,CASSASGQPNQPQHF
TRBV10-3,TRBD2,TRBJ2-7,few,TGTGCCATCAGTCACACGACTAGCGGCGCCGACGAGCAGTACTTC,CAISHTTSGADEQYF
TRBV5-1,-,TRBJ2-7,-,TGCGCCAGCAGCTTGGGGCCGCTCGGGAACAGCTACGAGCAGTACTTC,CASSLGPLGNSYEQYF
TRBV6-5,-,TRBJ1-6,few,TGTGCCAGCAGTTACTCACAGAGCTCCTATAATTCACCCCTCCACTTT,CASSYSQSSYNSPLHF
TRBV6-5,TRBD1,TRBJ1-1,-,TGTGCCAGCAGTTACTCGTGGGTGACAGGGAGGGCTTTCTTT,CASSYSWVTGRAFF
TRBV6-6,TRBD1,TRBJ1-4,-,TGTGCCAGCAGTCGAGACAGGGGTGGTGAAAAACTGTTTTTT,CASSRDRGGEKLFF
TRBV5-1,TRBD1,TRBJ1-6,few,TGCGCCAGCAGCTTGATTGCGAGGGACAGAGATTCACCCCTCCACTTT,CASSLIARDRDSPLHF
TRBV6-1,-,TRBJ1-2,-,TGTGCCAGCAGTGCGAAGGAGGGCCGGGGTGGCTACACCTTC,CASSAKEGRGGYTF
TRBV6-5,TRBD1,TRBJ1-6,-,TGTGCCAGCAGGATGGGACAGGGTAATTCACCCCTCCACTTT,CASRMGQGNSPLHF
TRBV5-1,-,TRBJ2-7,-,TGCGCCAGCAGCTTTCAGGGCAGCTCCTACGAGCAGTACTTC,CASSFQGSSYEQYF
TRBV11-2,-,TRBJ1-1,-,TGTGCCAGCAGCTTAGAACCCGGGGATCTGGCTGAAGCTTTCTTT,CASSLEPGDLAEAFF
TRBV14,-,TRBJ1-4,-,TGTGCCAGCAGCCAAACAGGGAGCGGTCCTGAAAAACTGTTTTTT,CASSQTGSGPEKLFF